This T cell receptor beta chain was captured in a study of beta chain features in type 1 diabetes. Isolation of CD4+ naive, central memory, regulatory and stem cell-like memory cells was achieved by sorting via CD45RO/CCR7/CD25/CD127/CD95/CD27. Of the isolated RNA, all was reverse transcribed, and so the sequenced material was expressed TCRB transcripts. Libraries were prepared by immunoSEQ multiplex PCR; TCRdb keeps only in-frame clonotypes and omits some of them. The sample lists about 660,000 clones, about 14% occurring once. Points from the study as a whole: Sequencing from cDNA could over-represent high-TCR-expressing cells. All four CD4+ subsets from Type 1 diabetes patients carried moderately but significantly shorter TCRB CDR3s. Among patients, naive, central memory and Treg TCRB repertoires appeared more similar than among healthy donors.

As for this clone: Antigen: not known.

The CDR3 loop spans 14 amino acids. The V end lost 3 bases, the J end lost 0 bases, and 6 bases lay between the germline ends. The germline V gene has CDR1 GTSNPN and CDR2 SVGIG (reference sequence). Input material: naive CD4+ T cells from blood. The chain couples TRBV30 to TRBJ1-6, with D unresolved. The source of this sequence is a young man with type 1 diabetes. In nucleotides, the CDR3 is TGTGCCTGGAGGGACCCCTCCTATAATTCACCCCTCCACTTT. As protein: CAWRDPSYNSPLHF. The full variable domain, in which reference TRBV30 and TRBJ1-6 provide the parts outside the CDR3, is SQTIHQWPATLVQPVGSPLSLECTVEGTSNPNLYWYRQAAGRGLQLLFYSVGIGQISSEVPQNLSASRPQDRQFILSSKKLLLSDSGFYLCAWRDPSYNSPLHFGNGTRLTVT.